This T cell receptor (beta chain) originates from a study of monozygotic twins with inflammatory bowel disease. Notes on the study in general: IBD patients displayed reduced TCRbeta diversity (inverse Simpson) when set against healthy co-twins.

Every TCR library drew on 3500 ng of total RNA. Eight separate reactions per sample served to make cDNA. With the 5' RACE reads reprocessed, TCRdb shows one record per CDR3 protein and no DNA. Its table lists around 370,000 distinct CDR3 sequences. Germline V gene lookup returns CDR1 LGHNA and CDR2 YSLEER. The CDR3 loop spans 18 amino acids. Remarks on this clonotype: Antigen unknown.

Input material: blood. The sequence came from a human donor with ulcerative colitis or Crohn's disease, or a healthy co-twin of an affected twin (not recorded which). The chain couples TRBV4-3 to TRBJ2-3; with no DNA, the TCRdb D assignment of TRBD2 cannot be verified. CDR3: CASSHSLTAGGRTDTQYF.